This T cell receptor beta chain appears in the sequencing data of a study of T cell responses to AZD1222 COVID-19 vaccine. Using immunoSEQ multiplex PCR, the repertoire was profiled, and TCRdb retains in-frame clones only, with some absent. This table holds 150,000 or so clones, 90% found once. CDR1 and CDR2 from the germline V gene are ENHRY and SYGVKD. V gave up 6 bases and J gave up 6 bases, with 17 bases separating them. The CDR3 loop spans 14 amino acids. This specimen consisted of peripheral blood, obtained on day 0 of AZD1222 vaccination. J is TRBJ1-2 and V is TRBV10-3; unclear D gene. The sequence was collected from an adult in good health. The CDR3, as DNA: TGTGCCATCAGCGCAAAGGACGGAATGGATGGCTACACCTTC. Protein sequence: CAISAKDGMDGYTF.